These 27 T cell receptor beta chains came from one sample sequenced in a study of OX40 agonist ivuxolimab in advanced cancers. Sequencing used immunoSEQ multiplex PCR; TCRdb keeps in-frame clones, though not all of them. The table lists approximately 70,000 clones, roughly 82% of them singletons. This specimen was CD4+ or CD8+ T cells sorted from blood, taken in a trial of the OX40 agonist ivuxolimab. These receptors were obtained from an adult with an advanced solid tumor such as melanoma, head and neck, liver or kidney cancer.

CDR3 nucleotide sequence: TGTGCCAGCAGCTTAGTTTCGGTAAACACTGAAGCTTTCTTT. Protein: CASSLVSVNTEAFF. The rearrangement joins TRBV7-9 to TRBJ1-1; no reliable D call. V dropped 1 base and J dropped 2 bases, with 8 bases sitting between them. Germline V gives CDR1 SEHNR, CDR2 FQNEAQ (reference sequence). The CDR3 sequence is 14 residues long.

The DNA for the CDR3 is TGTGCCAGTAGTACAACGGGGTATAGCTCTGGGGCCAACGTCCTGACTTTC. Protein product: CASSTTGYSSGANVLTF. The chain uses TRBV19 and TRBJ2-6, with D maybe TRBD2 (5 bases). The length of the CDR3 is 17 residues. Germline-derived CDR1 and CDR2 are LNHDA and SQIVND (reference sequence). Trimming pared 4 bases from V and 0 bases from J, leaving 13 bases between.

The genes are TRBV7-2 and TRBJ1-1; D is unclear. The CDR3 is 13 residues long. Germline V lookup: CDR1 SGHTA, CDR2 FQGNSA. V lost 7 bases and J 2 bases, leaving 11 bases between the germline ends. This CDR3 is CASKGSRNTEAFF. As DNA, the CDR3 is TGTGCCAGCAAAGGGAGCCGCAACACTGAAGCTTTCTTT.

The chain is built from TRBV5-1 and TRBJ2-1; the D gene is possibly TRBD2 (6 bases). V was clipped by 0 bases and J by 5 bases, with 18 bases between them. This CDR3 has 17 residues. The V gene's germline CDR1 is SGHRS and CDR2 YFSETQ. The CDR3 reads CASSLALGLEPNNEQFF. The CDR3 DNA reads TGCGCCAGCAGCTTGGCGTTGGGACTGGAACCTAACAATGAGCAGTTCTTC.

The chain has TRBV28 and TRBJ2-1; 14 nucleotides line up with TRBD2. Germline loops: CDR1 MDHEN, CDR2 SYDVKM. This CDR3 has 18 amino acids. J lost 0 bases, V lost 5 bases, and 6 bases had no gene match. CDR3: CASSGTSGGWSSYNEQFF. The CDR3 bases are TGTGCCAGCAGTGGGACTAGCGGGGGATGGAGCTCCTACAATGAGCAGTTCTTC.

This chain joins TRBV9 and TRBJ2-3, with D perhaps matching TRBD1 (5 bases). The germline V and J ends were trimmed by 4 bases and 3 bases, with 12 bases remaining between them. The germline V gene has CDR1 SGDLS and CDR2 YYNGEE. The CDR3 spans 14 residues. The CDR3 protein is CASSPGPGTDTQYF. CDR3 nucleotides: TGTGCCAGCAGCCCAGGGCCAGGGACAGATACGCAGTATTTT. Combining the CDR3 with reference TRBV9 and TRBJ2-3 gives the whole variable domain DSGVTQTPKHLITATGQRVTLRCSPRSGDLSVYWYQQSLDQGLQFLIQYYNGEERAKGNILERFSAQQFPDLHSELNLSSLELGDSALYFCASSPGPGTDTQYFGPGTRLTVL.

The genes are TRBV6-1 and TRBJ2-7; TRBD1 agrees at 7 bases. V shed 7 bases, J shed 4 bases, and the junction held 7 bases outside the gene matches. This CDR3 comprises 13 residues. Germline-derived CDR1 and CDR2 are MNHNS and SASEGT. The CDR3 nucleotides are TGTGCCAGCATCGAGAGGGGGCGGTACGAGCAGTACGTC. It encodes CASIERGRYEQYV.

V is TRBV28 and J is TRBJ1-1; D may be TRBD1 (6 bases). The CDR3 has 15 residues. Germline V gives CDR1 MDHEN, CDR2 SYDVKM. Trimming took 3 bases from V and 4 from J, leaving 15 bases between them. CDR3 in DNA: TGTGCCAGCAGTTTGCCCCAGGGGAAGGTCACTGAAGCTTTCTTT. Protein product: CASSLPQGKVTEAFF. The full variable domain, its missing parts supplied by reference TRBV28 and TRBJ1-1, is DVKVTQSSRYLVKRTGEKVFLECVQDMDHENMFWYRQDPGLGLRLIYFSYDVKMKEKGDIPEGYSVSREKKERFSLILESASTNQTSMYLCASSLPQGKVTEAFFGQGTRLTVV.

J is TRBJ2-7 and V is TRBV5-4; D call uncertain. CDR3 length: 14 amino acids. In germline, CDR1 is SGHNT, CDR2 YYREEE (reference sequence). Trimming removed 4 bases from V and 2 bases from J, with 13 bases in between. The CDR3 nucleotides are TGTGCCAGCAGCCTGACCCCCCAAACCTACGAGCAGTACGTC. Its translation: CASSLTPQTYEQYV.

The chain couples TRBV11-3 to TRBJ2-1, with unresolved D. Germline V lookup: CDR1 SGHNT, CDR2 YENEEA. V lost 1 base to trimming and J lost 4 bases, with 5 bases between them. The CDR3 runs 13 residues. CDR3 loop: CASSLGQYNEQFF. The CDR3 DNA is TGTGCCAGCAGCTTAGGGCAGTACAATGAGCAGTTCTTC.

CDR3 DNA sequence: TGTGCCAGCTCTATGGGTGCGACCGGGGCCAACGTCCTGACTTTC. It encodes CASSMGATGANVLTF. This chain connects TRBV28 to TRBJ2-6; no definite D call. The CDR3 is 15 residues long. Germline V gene sequence: CDR1 MDHEN, CDR2 SYDVKM. With 8 bases removed from V and 4 bases from J, the gap between germline ends came to 15 bases.

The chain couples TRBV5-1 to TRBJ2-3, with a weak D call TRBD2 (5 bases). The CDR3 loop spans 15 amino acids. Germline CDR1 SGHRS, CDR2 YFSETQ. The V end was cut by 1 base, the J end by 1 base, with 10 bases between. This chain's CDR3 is CASSLYGRRTDTQYF. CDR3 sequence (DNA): TGCGCCAGCAGCTTGTATGGGAGACGCACAGATACGCAGTATTTT.

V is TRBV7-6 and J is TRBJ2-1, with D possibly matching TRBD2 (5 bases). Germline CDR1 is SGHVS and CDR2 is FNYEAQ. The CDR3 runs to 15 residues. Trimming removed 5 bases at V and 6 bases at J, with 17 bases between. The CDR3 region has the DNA TGTGCCAGCAGCCGGGCCCGGGGTAAAGGCAATGAGCAGTTCTTC. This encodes CASSRARGKGNEQFF.

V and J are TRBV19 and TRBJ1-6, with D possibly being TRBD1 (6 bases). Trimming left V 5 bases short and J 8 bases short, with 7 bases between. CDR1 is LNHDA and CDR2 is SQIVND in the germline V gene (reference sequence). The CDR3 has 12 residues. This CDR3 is CASSYRDSPLHF. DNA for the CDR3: TGTGCCAGTAGTTACAGGGATTCACCCCTCCACTTT.

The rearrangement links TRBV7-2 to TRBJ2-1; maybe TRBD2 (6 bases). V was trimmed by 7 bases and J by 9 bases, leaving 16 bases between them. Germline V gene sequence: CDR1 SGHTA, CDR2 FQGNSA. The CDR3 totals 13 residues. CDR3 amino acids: CASNLIAGGEQFF. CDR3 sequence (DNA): TGTGCCAGCAACCTGATAGCCGGGGGTGAGCAGTTCTTC.

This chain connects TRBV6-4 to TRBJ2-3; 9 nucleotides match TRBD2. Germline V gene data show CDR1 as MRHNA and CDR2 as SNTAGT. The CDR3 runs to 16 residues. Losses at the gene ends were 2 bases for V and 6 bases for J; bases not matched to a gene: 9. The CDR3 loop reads CASSDGRGGPVDTQYF. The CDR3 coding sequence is TGTGCCAGCAGTGACGGGCGGGGGGGCCCAGTGGATACGCAGTATTTT.

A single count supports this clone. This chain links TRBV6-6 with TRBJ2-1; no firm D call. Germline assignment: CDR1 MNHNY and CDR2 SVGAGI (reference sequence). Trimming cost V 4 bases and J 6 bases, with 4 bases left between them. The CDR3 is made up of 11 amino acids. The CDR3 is CASSSPNEQFF. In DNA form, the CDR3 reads TGTGCCAGCAGTTCACCCAATGAGCAGTTCTTC.

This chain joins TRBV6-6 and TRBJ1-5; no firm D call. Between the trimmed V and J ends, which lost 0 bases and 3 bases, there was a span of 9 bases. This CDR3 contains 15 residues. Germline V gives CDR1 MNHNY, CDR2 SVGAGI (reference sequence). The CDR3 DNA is TGTGCCAGCAGTTACTCGCCGTATAACAATCAGCCCCAGCATTTT. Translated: CASSYSPYNNQPQHF.

DNA of the CDR3: TGTGCCAGCAGTTACCGGGTAGCGGGGGGATCTGAGCAGTTCTTC. This sequence encodes CASSYRVAGGSEQFF. V usage is TRBV6-5 and J usage is TRBJ2-1; 10 bases map to TRBD2. The CDR3 has 15 amino acids. The J segment lost 9 bases and the V segment lost 2 bases, leaving 7 bases of the junction unmatched. Germline CDR1 is MNHEY and CDR2 is SVGAGI.

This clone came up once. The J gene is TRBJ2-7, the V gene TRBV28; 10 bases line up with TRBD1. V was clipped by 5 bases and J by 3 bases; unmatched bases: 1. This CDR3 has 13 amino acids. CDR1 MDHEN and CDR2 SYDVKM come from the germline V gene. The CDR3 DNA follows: TGTGCCAGCAGTGGGACAGGGGACTACGAGCAGTACTTC. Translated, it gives CASSGTGDYEQYF.

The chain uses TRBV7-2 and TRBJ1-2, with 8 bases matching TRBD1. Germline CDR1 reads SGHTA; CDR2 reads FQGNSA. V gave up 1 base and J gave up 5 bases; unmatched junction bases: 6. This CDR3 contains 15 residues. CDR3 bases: TGTGCCAGCAGCTTAGACCGGGACAGGAAATATGGCTACACCTTC. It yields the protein CASSLDRDRKYGYTF.

In nucleotides, the CDR3 is TGTGCCAGCAGTGCCGGACTAGCGGGGGCCCTAGCCAAAAACATTCAGTACTTC. Encoded protein: CASSAGLAGALAKNIQYF. V gene TRBV28 combines with J gene TRBJ2-4; 13 nucleotides align to TRBD2. The CDR3 is 18 amino acids. J was trimmed by 0 bases and V by 5 bases; bases with no gene match: 7. CDR1 and CDR2 (germline): MDHEN, SYDVKM. The entire variable domain, with the rest obtained from reference TRBV28 and TRBJ2-4, is as follows: DVKVTQSSRYLVKRTGEKVFLECVQDMDHENMFWYRQDPGLGLRLIYFSYDVKMKEKGDIPEGYSVSREKKERFSLILESASTNQTSMYLCASSAGLAGALAKNIQYFGAGTRLSVL.

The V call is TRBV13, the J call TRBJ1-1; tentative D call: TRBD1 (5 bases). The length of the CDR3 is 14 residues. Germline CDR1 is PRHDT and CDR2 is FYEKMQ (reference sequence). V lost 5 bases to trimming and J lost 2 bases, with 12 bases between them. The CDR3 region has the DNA TGTGCCAGCAGCCCTCGGGACGGCAACACTGAAGCTTTCTTT. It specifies CASSPRDGNTEAFF.

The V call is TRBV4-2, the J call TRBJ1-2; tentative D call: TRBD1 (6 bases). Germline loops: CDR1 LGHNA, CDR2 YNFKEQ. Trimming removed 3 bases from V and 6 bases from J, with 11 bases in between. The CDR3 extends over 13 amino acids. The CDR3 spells CASSHWGHDGYTF. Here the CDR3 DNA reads TGTGCCAGCAGCCACTGGGGGCACGATGGCTACACCTTC.

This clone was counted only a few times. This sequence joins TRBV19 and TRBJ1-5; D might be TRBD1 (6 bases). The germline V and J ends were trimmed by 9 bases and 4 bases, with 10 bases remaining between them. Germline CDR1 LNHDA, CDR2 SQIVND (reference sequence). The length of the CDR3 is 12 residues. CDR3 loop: CASQGGNQPQHF. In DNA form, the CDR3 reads TGTGCCAGCCAAGGGGGGAATCAGCCCCAGCATTTT.

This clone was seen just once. The CDR3 DNA sequence: TGTGCCAGCAGCTTAAGGGAACCGGCTAGCGTCTCCTACGAGCAGTACTTC. Its protein is CASSLREPASVSYEQYF. V is TRBV7-2 and J is TRBJ2-7, with D possibly matching TRBD2 (6 bases). This CDR3 region has 17 residues. The V gene's germline CDR1 is SGHTA and CDR2 FQGNSA. V was shortened by 2 bases and J by 0 bases, with 17 bases between the two germline ends. Looking up the rest from reference TRBV7-2 and TRBJ2-7 gives the full variable domain: GAGVSQSPSNKVTEKGKDVELRCDPISGHTALYWYRQSLGQGLEFLIYFQGNSAPDKSGLPSDRFSAERTGGSVSTLTIQRTQQEDSAVYLCASSLREPASVSYEQYFGPGTRLTVT.

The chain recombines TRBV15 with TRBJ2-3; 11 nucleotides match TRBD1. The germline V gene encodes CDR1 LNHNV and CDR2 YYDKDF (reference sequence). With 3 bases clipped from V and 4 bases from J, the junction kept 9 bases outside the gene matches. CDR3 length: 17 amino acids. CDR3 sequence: CATSRSPPGQGADTQYF. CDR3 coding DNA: TGTGCCACCAGCAGGTCTCCCCCGGGACAGGGGGCAGATACGCAGTATTTT.